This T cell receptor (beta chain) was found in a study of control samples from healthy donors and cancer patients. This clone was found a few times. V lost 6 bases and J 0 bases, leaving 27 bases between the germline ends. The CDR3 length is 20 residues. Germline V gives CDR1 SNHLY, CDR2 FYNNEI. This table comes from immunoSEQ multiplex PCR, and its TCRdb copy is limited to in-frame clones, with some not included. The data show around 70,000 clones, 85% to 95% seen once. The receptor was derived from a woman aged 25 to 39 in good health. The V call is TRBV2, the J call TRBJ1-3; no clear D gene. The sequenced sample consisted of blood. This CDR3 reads CASRDYRTPDSSGSGNTIYF. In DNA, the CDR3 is TGTGCCAGCAGGGATTATAGGACCCCAGACTCATCCGGCTCTGGAAACACCATATATTTT.